This entry lists 15 T cell receptor beta chains sequenced from one sample in a study of cytomegalovirus exposure and HLA in healthy donors. Some clones are missing from TCRdb's copy, which holds only in-frame ones; the method was immunoSEQ multiplex PCR. Here the sample spans around 73,000 clones, 80% to 90% being singletons. The sequencing input was PBMCs. These receptor sequences come from a woman in her late teens or twenties in good health and CMV-seropositive.

The chain links TRBV30 to TRBJ1-4, with TRBD1 matching over 9 bases. Trimming at V came to 0 bases and at J to 8 bases, leaving 7 bases not matched to a gene. The CDR3 is 15 amino acids. Germline CDR1 GTSNPN, CDR2 SVGIG (reference sequence). In DNA, the CDR3 is TGTGCCTGGAGTGTGGTTGGGACAGGGCGCGAAAAACTGTTTTTT. It codes for CAWSVVGTGREKLFF.

The chain recombines TRBV5-1 with TRBJ2-7, with TRBD1 identical over 10 bases. Per germline, CDR1 SGHRS and CDR2 YFSETQ. J was trimmed by 2 bases and V by 4 bases; bases with no gene match: 6. There are 15 residues in the CDR3. The DNA of the CDR3 is TGCGCCAGCAGCGATCGGGACAGGGGAACCTACGAGCAGTACTTC. It is translated as CASSDRDRGTYEQYF.

On this clone: The junction shows a germline mismatch at one end, possibly a read error. The rearrangement links TRBV4-3 to TRBJ2-7, with D unclear. In germline, CDR1 is LGHNA, CDR2 YSLEER. The CDR3 has 14 amino acids. CDR3 in DNA: TGCGCCAGCAGGCAAGATCGCTACAGCTACGAGCAGTACTTC. Translated, it gives CASRQDRYSYEQYF.

This chain connects TRBV6-5 to TRBJ1-3, with 11 bases that match TRBD1. The junction had 2 bases not matched to a gene; V was cut back by 6 bases and J by 4 bases. The CDR3 is 14 amino acids. Germline-derived CDR1 and CDR2 are MNHEY and SVGAGI. The CDR3 is CASRDRGLGNTIYF. The CDR3, as DNA: TGTGCCAGCAGGGACAGGGGGCTCGGAAACACCATATATTTT.

The chain links TRBV28 to TRBJ2-7; the match to TRBD1 covers 8 bases. This CDR3 is 14 amino acids long. V was clipped by 4 bases and J by 8 bases; unmatched bases: 10. In germline, CDR1 is MDHEN, CDR2 SYDVKM. This CDR3 reads CASSSGQGVKKQYF. As DNA, the CDR3 is TGTGCCAGCAGTTCCGGACAGGGTGTAAAAAAGCAGTACTTC.

The chain uses TRBV18 and TRBJ2-3; D not certain. The CDR3 loop spans 15 amino acids. V was cut by 4 bases and J by 2 bases, with 13 bases left in between. CDR1 is KGHSH and CDR2 is LQKENI in the germline V gene. The CDR3 DNA follows: TGTGCCAGCTCACATGGAGACGGAGTCACAGATACGCAGTATTTT. This encodes CASSHGDGVTDTQYF.

The rearrangement links TRBV6-4 to TRBJ2-1, with 10 nucleotides matching TRBD2. The CDR3 sequence is 15 residues long. In germline, CDR1 is MRHNA, CDR2 SNTAGT. Trimming took 4 bases from V and 0 from J; bases not matched to a gene: 0. CDR3 residues: CASSGTSGSYNEQFF. The CDR3 DNA reads as TGTGCCAGCAGTGGGACTAGCGGCTCCTACAATGAGCAGTTCTTC.

This chain joins TRBV7-9 and TRBJ2-7; 8 bases agree with TRBD1. The trim removed 11 bases at V and 3 bases at J, leaving 12 bases unmatched. The CDR3 loop spans 14 amino acids. CDR1 and CDR2 (germline): SEHNR, FQNEAQ (reference sequence). CDR3 in amino acids: CASGWTGPIYEQYF. For the CDR3, the DNA is TGTGCCTCAGGATGGACAGGGCCGATCTACGAGCAGTACTTC. The variable domain in full, completed from reference TRBV7-9 and TRBJ2-7, reads DTGVSQNPRHKITKRGQNVTFRCDPISEHNRLYWYRQTLGQGPEFLTYFQNEAQLEKSRLLSDRFSAERPKGSFSTLEIQRTEQGDSAMYLCASGWTGPIYEQYFGPGTRLTVT.

The chain couples TRBV19 to TRBJ2-1, with 8 bases aligning to TRBD2. The V gene end was trimmed by 3 bases and the J gene end by 3 bases; junction bases not matched to a gene: 7. The CDR3 contains 16 residues. Germline V gives CDR1 LNHDA, CDR2 SQIVND (reference sequence). The CDR3 DNA reads as TGTGCCAGTAGTATTAAGGCGGGAGGAATCTACAATGAGCAGTTCTTC. Residues: CASSIKAGGIYNEQFF. Full variable domain (missing parts from reference TRBV19 and TRBJ2-1): DGGITQSPKYLFRKEGQNVTLSCEQNLNHDAMYWYRQDPGQGLRLIYYSQIVNDFQKGDIAEGYSVSREKKESFPLTVTSAQKNPTAFYLCASSIKAGGIYNEQFFGPGTRLTVL.

V gene TRBV2 combines with J gene TRBJ1-5, with 7 positions matching TRBD1. Germline CDR1 is SNHLY and CDR2 is FYNNEI. V was pared by 6 bases and J by 4 bases, with 3 bases of the junction left unmatched. The CDR3 is 13 residues long. CDR3 nucleotides: TGTGCCAGCAGGGGACAGAATAATCAGCCCCAGCATTTT. Translating it yields CASRGQNNQPQHF.

The genes are TRBV6-1 and TRBJ2-3; a possible D gene is TRBD1 (7 bases). The V and J ends lost 5 bases and 5 bases respectively, with 14 bases between them. The CDR3 length is 14 residues. Per germline, CDR1 MNHNS and CDR2 SASEGT. CDR3 amino acids: CASSTRGARDTQYF. CDR3 coding DNA: TGTGCCAGCAGTACCAGGGGGGCGAGAGATACGCAGTATTTT.

The genes are TRBV5-6 and TRBJ1-5; tentatively, D is TRBD1 (5 bases). Germline V gene data show CDR1 as SGHDT and CDR2 as YYEEEE. V dropped 0 bases and J dropped 4 bases, with 11 bases sitting between them. The length of the CDR3 is 15 residues. CDR3 nucleotide sequence: TGTGCCAGCAGCTTGGCTGCAGGGCAGAATCAGCCCCAGCATTTT. Its protein is CASSLAAGQNQPQHF.

This clone was seen once. This chain joins TRBV27 and TRBJ2-5, with 10 nucleotides matching TRBD2. The CDR3 totals 15 residues. The germline V gene encodes CDR1 MNHEY and CDR2 SMNVEV (reference sequence). V trimming: 5 bases; J trimming: 7 bases; junction bases outside the gene matches: 10. In DNA, the CDR3 is TGTGCCAGCAGTGAGACAGCGGGGGGGCGTGCGACCCAGTACTTC. The encoded protein is CASSETAGGRATQYF.

Note on this clone: This sample also contains other DNA sequences that code for the same CDR3. This chain connects TRBV5-4 to TRBJ2-7; the match to TRBD1 covers 9 bases. Unmatched junction bases numbered 4, after V lost 0 bases and J lost 6 bases. Looked up from germline, CDR1 is SGHNT and CDR2 is YYREEE (reference sequence). The CDR3 spans 14 residues. This CDR3 is CASSLDRGPSEQYF. For the CDR3, the DNA is TGTGCCAGCAGCTTGGACAGGGGGCCGAGCGAGCAGTACTTC.

The count of this clone is one. Here the CDR3 reads CASSAGQGTDGYTF. The CDR3 coding sequence is TGCGCCAGCAGCGCCGGACAGGGAACGGACGGCTACACCTTC. The rearrangement joins TRBV5-1 to TRBJ1-2; 8 positions match TRBD1. J was trimmed by 8 bases and V by 4 bases; bases with no gene match: 10. The CDR3 has 14 residues. Germline CDR1 SGHRS, CDR2 YFSETQ.